These 28 T cell receptor beta chains share one sample of origin, sequenced in a study of T cells in women clearing cervical HPV infection. Method: immunoSEQ multiplex PCR; TCRdb's copy keeps in-frame clones and lacks some. This sample lists about 32,000 clones; its ten largest clones have about 4.5%. Sequencing was carried out using blood buffy coat. The receptors were sampled from a woman aged 18-70 years with a cervical HPV16 infection that either progressed to CIN3+ or cleared (not recorded which).

Comment on this clone: Germline is not matched at one junction end, which may reflect a read error. The CDR3 sequence: CASASGTPRPETQYF. The sequenced CDR3 bases are TGCGCCAGCGCCTCCGGGACTCCTCGCCCAGAGACG. The genes are TRBV5-1 and TRBJ2-3; D may be TRBD2 (6 bases). The sequence runs out 3 residues before the end of the CDR3; the remainder is reconstructed from the germline J gene. Germline V lookup: CDR1 SGHRS, CDR2 YFSETQ. The CDR3 extends over 15 amino acids.

The CDR3 DNA, read in part, is TGTGCCAGTCGGGGGGGCGGCGGAAATGGC. Translation gives CASRGGGGNG. The entire CDR3 reads CASRGGGGNGYTF. This chain uses TRBV19 with TRBJ1-2, with D possibly being TRBD1 (6 bases). The read ends 3 residues before the CDR3 terminus; that terminus is restored from the germline J gene. CDR1 LNHDA and CDR2 SQIVND come from the germline V gene (reference sequence). CDR3 length: 13 amino acids. The V end was cut by 8 bases, the J end by 6 bases, with 16 bases between.

Regarding this clone: The read is 3 residues too short to cover the CDR3 end, so that end is filled in from the germline J gene. V is TRBV7-7 and J is TRBJ1-2; D possibly corresponds to TRBD1 (5 bases). Looked up from germline, CDR1 is SSHAT and CDR2 is FNYEAQ (reference sequence). CDR3 length equals 15 residues. The sequenced CDR3 bases are TGTGCCAGCAGCGAAGGGACTAGCGGACTCTACGAC. It specifies CASSEGTSGLYD. The full CDR3 protein reads CASSEGTSGLYDYTF.

Regarding this clone: The read ends 3 residues before the CDR3 terminus; that terminus is restored from the germline J gene. This sequence joins TRBV20-1 and TRBJ2-3, with D possibly being TRBD1 (5 bases). CDR1 is DFQATT and CDR2 is SNEGSKA in the germline V gene (reference sequence). V shed 5 bases and J shed 4 bases, with 19 bases lying between them. This CDR3 has 15 amino acids. CDR3 sequence: CSAGAGSGRADTQYF. The sequenced CDR3 bases are TGCAGTGCTGGGGCAGGGTCCGGACGTGCAGATACG.

Partial CDR3 DNA: TGTGCCACCAGTGATATAGCAGGGGCAGATACG. Residues: CATSDIAGADT. In full, the CDR3 is CATSDIAGADTQYF. This sequence joins TRBV24-1 and TRBJ2-3; maybe TRBD1 (6 bases). The observed sequence ends 3 residues before the CDR3 terminus, with the missing tail filled in from the germline J gene. CDR1 is KGHDR and CDR2 is SFDVKD in the germline V gene. The CDR3 has 14 amino acids. Trimming shortened V by 3 bases and J by 4 bases, and 10 bases separated the two germline ends.

The sequenced CDR3 bases are TGCGCCAGCAGCTTGGGAACGGGTTACCAAGAGACC. Translated, it gives CASSLGTGYQET. The complete CDR3 sequence is CASSLGTGYQETQYF. This sequence joins TRBV5-1 and TRBJ2-5; unclear D gene. The CDR3 end lies 3 residues beyond the end of the read and is filled in from the germline J gene. V gave up 0 bases and J gave up 0 bases, with 9 bases separating them. The length of the CDR3 is 15 residues. The germline gives CDR1 SGHRS, CDR2 YFSETQ. Filled out from reference TRBV5-1 and TRBJ2-5, the complete variable domain reads KAGVTQTPRYLIKTRGQQVTLSCSPISGHRSVSWYQQTPGQGLQFLFEYFSETQRNKGNFPGRFSGRQFSNSRSEMNVSTLELGDSALYLCASSLGTGYQETQYFGPGTRLLVL.

The CDR3 DNA, read in part, is TGTGCCTGGACCACAGGGTTCGGGTCACCC. Translating gives CAWTTGFGSP. In full, the CDR3 is CAWTTGFGSPLHF. This chain uses TRBV30 with TRBJ1-6; D perhaps matches TRBD1 (6 bases). The read finishes 3 residues shy of the CDR3 end, and the germline J gene is used to complete it. The CDR3 is 13 amino acids. Trimming shortened V by 4 bases and J by 10 bases, and 14 bases separated the two germline ends. Germline V gene data show CDR1 as GTSNPN and CDR2 as SVGIG (reference sequence).

Concerning this clone itself: From the germline J gene comes the end of the CDR3, since the read stops 3 residues before it. The gene calls are TRBV20-1 and TRBJ2-2, with a weak D call TRBD2 (6 bases). Between the trimmed V and J ends, which lost 0 bases and 4 bases, there was a span of 9 bases. The CDR3 is 14 amino acids. Germline CDR1 is DFQATT and CDR2 is SNEGSKA (reference sequence). CDR3 bases read: TGCAGTGCTAGAGACTGGGACTCCACCGGGGAG. Protein product: CSARDWDSTGE. The whole CDR3 is CSARDWDSTGELFF.

Comments on this clone: The read ends 3 residues early relative to the CDR3; the germline J gene fills the gap. The V and J genes are TRBV18 and TRBJ2-4; TRBD1 matches 12 bases. This CDR3 has 17 amino acids. CDR1 and CDR2 (germline): KGHSH, LQKENI. CDR3 bases read: TGTGCCAGCTCACCAATTCCGGGACAGGGGGCGGACTATGGT. The encoded protein is CASSPIPGQGADYG. In full, the CDR3 is CASSPIPGQGADYGQYF.

Turning to this clone: The missing CDR3 end, 3 residues past where the read stops, is filled in from the germline J gene. This chain joins TRBV7-2 and TRBJ2-3, with D perhaps TRBD1 (5 bases). This CDR3 is 15 amino acids long. V gave up 5 bases and J gave up 0 bases, with 12 bases separating them. Germline values: CDR1 SGHTA, CDR2 FQGNSA. CDR3 bases read: TGTGCCAGCAGCATCACACCAGGGAGCACAGATACG. Translating it yields CASSITPGSTDT. The full CDR3 protein reads CASSITPGSTDTQYF.

About this clone: The read gets to within 3 residues of the CDR3 end, and the germline J gene fills in the rest. V gene TRBV18 combines with J gene TRBJ2-3; 12 bases align to TRBD2. This CDR3 spans 16 amino acids. Unmatched junction bases numbered 5, after V lost 6 bases and J lost 1 base. CDR1 and CDR2 from the germline V gene are KGHSH and LQKENI. The CDR3 sequence: CASSILAGGRTDTQYF. The sequenced CDR3 bases are TGTGCCAGCTCGATACTAGCGGGGGGCCGCACAGATACG.

A remark on this clone: The read ends 3 residues before the CDR3 terminus; that terminus is restored from the germline J gene. The chain links TRBV5-1 to TRBJ2-3, with D possibly matching TRBD1 (5 bases). In germline, CDR1 is SGHRS, CDR2 YFSETQ. This CDR3 spans 13 amino acids. The covered CDR3 bases are TGCGCCAGCAGCTTGGGACAGCAAGAGACG. Translation gives CASSLGQQET. In full, the CDR3 reads CASSLGQQETQYF.

About this clone: The read finishes 3 residues shy of the CDR3 end, and the germline J gene is used to complete it. The chain has TRBV30 and TRBJ1-1; D might be TRBD1 (5 bases). Trimming pared 2 bases from V and 5 bases from J, leaving 12 bases between. CDR3 length equals 13 residues. Germline V gene lookup returns CDR1 GTSNPN and CDR2 SVGIG (reference sequence). CDR3 amino acids: CAWSLRGGTEAFF. Incomplete CDR3 DNA: TGTGCCTGGAGTTTACGGGGGGGAACTGAA.

Worth noting for this clone: Read sequence stops 3 residues before the CDR3 end, and the germline J gene provides the missing end. This chain links TRBV19 with TRBJ1-4, with 7 positions matching TRBD1. The CDR3 runs 16 residues. In germline, CDR1 is LNHDA, CDR2 SQIVND (reference sequence). Trimming at V came to 0 bases and at J to 4 bases, leaving 5 bases not matched to a gene. The CDR3 here is CASSIDFGTVNEKLFF. The sequenced part of the CDR3 DNA is TGTGCCAGTAGTATAGATTTTGGGACAGTTAATGAAAAA.

Comments on this clone: The read ends 3 residues early relative to the CDR3; the germline J gene fills the gap. The rearrangement uses TRBV20-1 and TRBJ2-2; D gene uncertain. Germline V gives CDR1 DFQATT, CDR2 SNEGSKA (reference sequence). CDR3 length: 13 amino acids. CDR3 residues: CSASIATNEKLFF. The covered CDR3 bases are TGCAGTGCTAGTATTGCAACTAATGAAAAG.

Remarks on this clone: The read ends 3 residues shy of where the CDR3 ends; the end is completed using the germline J gene. The chain combines TRBV7-3 with TRBJ2-3, with 12 nucleotides matching TRBD1. CDR1 and CDR2 (germline): SGHTA, FQGTGA. The CDR3 is made up of 18 amino acids. The CDR3 reads CASSLKGQGALLRWPQYF. Partial CDR3 DNA: TGTGCCAGCAGCTTAAAGGGACAGGGGGCGCTATTAAGGTGGCCG. The complete variable domain, with remaining parts taken from reference TRBV7-3 and TRBJ2-3, reads GAGVSQTPSNKVTEKGKYVELRCDPISGHTALYWYRQSLGQGPEFLIYFQGTGAADDSGLPNDRFFAVRPEGSVSTLKIQRTERGDSAVYLCASSLKGQGALLRWPQYFGPGTRLTVL.

Turning to this clone: The CDR3 end falls 3 residues outside the read, so it is completed with the germline J gene. The chain employs TRBV12-5 and TRBJ1-6; 7 bases line up with TRBD1. V lost 0 bases to trimming and J lost 7 bases; unmatched junction nucleotides: 6. Germline assignment: CDR1 LGHNT and CDR2 FRNRAP. The CDR3 spans 16 residues. This CDR3 is CASGLVRDSENSPLHF. CDR3 DNA (partial): TGTGCTAGTGGTTTGGTACGGGACAGCGAGAATTCACCC.

Details on this clone: The sequence runs out 3 residues before the end of the CDR3; the remainder is reconstructed from the germline J gene. The V call is TRBV20-1, the J call TRBJ2-1; 10 positions agree with TRBD2. The CDR3 spans 15 residues. V lost 2 bases and J lost 5; bases outside the gene matches: 6. Germline values: CDR1 DFQATT, CDR2 SNEGSKA (reference sequence). The CDR3 reads CSARSRLAGDNEQFF. The CDR3 bases that were read are TGCAGTGCTAGATCCCGACTAGCGGGCGACAATGAG.

Regarding this clone: The read terminates 3 residues ahead of where the CDR3 ends, so the germline J gene completes it. The chain uses TRBV7-2 and TRBJ1-2; possibly TRBD1 for D (6 bases). Germline CDR1 and CDR2: SGHTA and FQGNSA. The CDR3 has 14 residues. The CDR3 bases that were read are TGTGCCAGCAGCCCTCGGACGGGCGGGGGCGAC. This gives the protein CASSPRTGGGD. The CDR3 in its entirety is CASSPRTGGGDYTF.

Worth noting for this clone: The observed sequence ends 3 residues before the CDR3 terminus, with the missing tail filled in from the germline J gene. This sequence joins TRBV5-1 and TRBJ2-5; the match to TRBD2 covers 13 bases. CDR3 length equals 16 residues. After removal of 2 bases from V and 5 bases from J, the junction contained 6 bases not matched to a gene. CDR1 is SGHRS and CDR2 is YFSETQ in the germline V gene. CDR3 DNA, as far as it was read: TGCGCCAGCAGCTTCACTAGCGGGGGGGTAAGGGAGACC. Residues: CASSFTSGGVRET. The CDR3, in full, reads CASSFTSGGVRETQYF.

A remark on this clone: Read data end 3 residues before the CDR3 end; the end is taken from the germline J gene. This chain uses TRBV18 with TRBJ2-3; a possible D gene is TRBD1 (6 bases). The CDR3 runs 16 residues. Germline lookup yields CDR1 KGHSH and CDR2 LQKENI. CDR3 DNA (partial): TGTGCCAGCTCACCACCTAACAATGTTGTTGGACAGCCG. It specifies CASSPPNNVVGQP. The complete CDR3 protein is CASSPPNNVVGQPQYF.

Note on this clone: The read stops 3 residues short of the end of the CDR3; the missing end is completed from the germline J gene. The chain carries TRBV2 and TRBJ2-1; 9 bases map to TRBD1. Germline CDR1 is SNHLY and CDR2 is FYNNEI. This CDR3 is 14 amino acids long. V gave up 6 bases and J gave up 1 base; unmatched junction bases: 1. The sequenced CDR3 bases are TGTGCCAGCAGCGGACAGGGGTCCTACAATGAG. The encoded protein is CASSGQGSYNE. Given in full, the CDR3 is CASSGQGSYNEQFF.

Comments on this clone: The CDR3 end is not reached by the read, which stops 3 residues before it; the germline J gene fills it in. The gene calls are TRBV6-2 or TRBV6-3 and TRBJ2-1, with D possibly being TRBD1 (5 bases). Germline V gives CDR1 MNHEY, CDR2 SVGEGT. V lost 2 bases, J lost 4 bases, and 12 bases lay in between. CDR3 length: 15 amino acids. The CDR3 sequence is CASSYGAGRYNEQFF. The part of the CDR3 DNA that was read is TGTGCCAGCAGTTACGGGGCCGGGCGGTACAATGAG.

As regards this clone: The CDR3 end lies 3 residues beyond the end of the read and is filled in from the germline J gene. The chain recombines TRBV20-1 with TRBJ1-2; D possibly corresponds to TRBD1 (5 bases). This CDR3 is 14 amino acids long. Between the trimmed V and J ends, which lost 6 bases and 3 bases, there was a span of 17 bases. CDR1 is DFQATT and CDR2 is SNEGSKA in the germline V gene (reference sequence). The CDR3 sequence is CSALSVSGDYGYTF. The DNA read from the CDR3 is TGCAGTGCACTGTCGGTATCGGGGGACTATGGC.

Details on this clone: The read comes to an end 3 residues before the CDR3 does, leaving the germline J gene to fill in the end. The rearrangement uses TRBV7-9 and TRBJ2-3; no definite D call. Germline CDR1 is SEHNR and CDR2 is FQNEAQ (reference sequence). Trimming took 10 bases from V and 2 from J, leaving 13 bases between them. The CDR3 has 13 amino acids. The CDR3 loop reads CATFRTLTDTQYF. The DNA read from the CDR3 is TGTGCCACCTTCCGAACTCTCACAGATACG. The full variable domain, its missing parts supplied by reference TRBV7-9 and TRBJ2-3, is DTGVSQNPRHKITKRGQNVTFRCDPISEHNRLYWYRQTLGQGPEFLTYFQNEAQLEKSRLLSDRFSAERPKGSFSTLEIQRTEQGDSAMYLCATFRTLTDTQYFGPGTRLTVL.

As concerns this clone: The read stops 3 residues short of the end of the CDR3; the missing end is completed from the germline J gene. The chain employs TRBV30 and TRBJ2-2; D is unclear. The CDR3 is 14 amino acids. Germline CDR1 is GTSNPN and CDR2 is SVGIG (reference sequence). V gave up 3 bases and J gave up 1 base, with 9 bases separating them. This CDR3 is CAWRRFGNTGELFF. Partial CDR3 DNA: TGTGCCTGGAGACGGTTCGGGAACACCGGGGAG.

On this clone itself: With the read ending 3 residues before the CDR3 end, the germline J gene is used to fill in that end. The V call is TRBV19, the J call TRBJ1-5; D is uncertain. The CDR3 totals 15 residues. Trimming removed 10 bases from V and 0 bases from J, with 16 bases in between. CDR1 LNHDA and CDR2 SQIVND come from the germline V gene (reference sequence). The sequenced part of the CDR3 DNA is TGTGCCACTAAAGAAACGGTAAATAGCAATCAGCCC. It is translated as CATKETVNSNQP. The whole CDR3 protein is CATKETVNSNQPQHF. Full variable domain (remainder filled in from reference TRBV19 and TRBJ1-5): DGGITQSPKYLFRKEGQNVTLSCEQNLNHDAMYWYRQDPGQGLRLIYYSQIVNDFQKGDIAEGYSVSREKKESFPLTVTSAQKNPTAFYLCATKETVNSNQPQHFGDGTRLSIL.

Turning to this clone: The sequence runs out 3 residues before the end of the CDR3; the remainder is reconstructed from the germline J gene. The chain combines TRBV6-1 with TRBJ2-3; D may be TRBD1 (5 bases). Trimming cost V 4 bases and J 1 base, with 15 bases left between them. Germline loops: CDR1 MNHNS, CDR2 SASEGT. This CDR3 region has 16 residues. CDR3 DNA, as far as it was read: TGTGCCAGCAGTGCGGAAAGGGGTCTGGGCACAGATACG. Translation: CASSAERGLGTDT. The full CDR3 reads CASSAERGLGTDTQYF.